The 16 T cell receptor beta chains reported below all come from one sample, sequenced in a study of OX40 agonist ivuxolimab in advanced cancers. Produced via immunoSEQ multiplex PCR; TCRdb's table is partial and in-frame only. This sample has over 80,000 clones; 86% occur once, and the top ten carry approximately 5.7%. The specimen comprised CD4+ or CD8+ T cells sorted from blood, sampled in a trial of the OX40 agonist ivuxolimab. These receptors were collected from an adult with an advanced solid tumor such as melanoma, head and neck, liver or kidney cancer.

CDR3 DNA: TGTGCCAGCAGCCTAAACAGGGACGAGCAGTACTTC. Translated: CASSLNRDEQYF. The V call is TRBV5-4, the J call TRBJ2-7; maybe TRBD1 (6 bases). V shed 4 bases and J shed 5 bases, with 10 bases lying between them. CDR3 length equals 12 residues. Germline CDR1 is SGHNT and CDR2 is YYREEE (reference sequence).

The J gene is TRBJ1-6, the V gene TRBV19; D is possibly TRBD1 (5 bases). The germline CDR1 and CDR2 sequences are LNHDA and SQIVND (reference sequence). Trimming cost V 2 bases and J 3 bases, with 8 bases left between them. The CDR3 contains 15 residues. The CDR3 nucleotides read TGTGCCAGTAGTATACAGGGAGGCTATAATTCACCCCTCCACTTT. This sequence encodes CASSIQGGYNSPLHF.

The rearrangement links TRBV5-1 to TRBJ2-7, with unresolved D. Germline V gives CDR1 SGHRS, CDR2 YFSETQ. This CDR3 spans 16 amino acids. Trimming shortened V by 1 base and J by 2 bases, and 16 bases separated the two germline ends. DNA for the CDR3: TGCGCCAGCAGCTTGAGTACGGTCGAAGGGACCTACGAGCAGTACTTC. Translation: CASSLSTVEGTYEQYF. The full variable domain, with the rest looked up from reference TRBV5-1 and TRBJ2-7, is KAGVTQTPRYLIKTRGQQVTLSCSPISGHRSVSWYQQTPGQGLQFLFEYFSETQRNKGNFPGRFSGRQFSNSRSEMNVSTLELGDSALYLCASSLSTVEGTYEQYFGPGTRLTVT.

With respect to this clone: Sequence at one end of the junction differs from germline and may be a read error. V is TRBV29-1 and J is TRBJ2-7; 7 bases fit TRBD1. This CDR3 region has 11 residues. The germline gives CDR1 SQVTM, CDR2 ANQGSEA. Here the CDR3 reads CSVEDVTGVNF. CDR3 bases: TGCAGCGTTGAAGATGTAACAGGGGTAAACTTC.

The rearrangement uses TRBV29-1 and TRBJ2-5; D gene unclear. Matching the DNA end better, TRBJ2-7 makes the J call doubtful. The CDR3 is 12 amino acids. Germline-derived CDR1 and CDR2 are SQVTM and ANQGSEA. CDR3 protein: CSVVGSSYEQYF. CDR3 coding DNA: TGCAGCGTCGTCGGTAGCTCCTACGAGCAGTACTTC.

The chain links TRBV30 to TRBJ1-5; D is unresolved. The ends were cut back, 5 bases at V and 0 bases at J, with 8 bases in the middle. The CDR3 is 13 amino acids. CDR1 is GTSNPN, CDR2 SVGIG, per germline (reference sequence). This CDR3 reads CAWGEDSNQPQHF. In DNA form, the CDR3 reads TGTGCCTGGGGAGAGGATAGCAATCAGCCCCAGCATTTT. The variable domain in full, completed from reference TRBV30 and TRBJ1-5, reads SQTIHQWPATLVQPVGSPLSLECTVEGTSNPNLYWYRQAAGRGLQLLFYSVGIGQISSEVPQNLSASRPQDRQFILSSKKLLLSDSGFYLCAWGEDSNQPQHFGDGTRLSIL.

The chain couples TRBV6-1 to TRBJ2-3, with D possibly matching TRBD2 (6 bases). CDR1 MNHNS and CDR2 SASEGT come from the germline V gene. The CDR3 totals 16 residues. Trimming took 2 bases from V and 0 from J, leaving 12 bases between them. In nucleotides, the CDR3 is TGTGCCAGCAGTGAAATGGGGGGAGCTAGCACAGATACGCAGTATTTT. As protein: CASSEMGGASTDTQYF.

This clone occurred a few times. This chain connects TRBV21-1 to TRBJ1-2; the table gives TRBD1 as D, unverified against the DNA. TRBV21-1 is a pseudogene. The CDR3 spans 11 residues. In DNA, the CDR3 is TGTGCCAGGTGTACAGGGAGCGGCTACACCTTC. Encoded protein: CARCTGSGYTF.

The rearrangement links TRBV19 to TRBJ1-6; D gene uncertain. The CDR3 spans 16 residues. CDR1 and CDR2 (germline): LNHDA, SQIVND (reference sequence). Trimming removed 1 base from V and 0 bases from J, with 7 bases in between. CDR3 in DNA: TGTGCCAGTAGTATAGGGGCCCGCTCCTATAATTCACCCCTCCACTTT. This sequence encodes CASSIGARSYNSPLHF.

The chain links TRBV18 to TRBJ2-5; no firm D call. CDR1 and CDR2 (germline): KGHSH, LQKENI. This CDR3 region has 14 residues. V lost 2 bases, J lost 4 bases, and 11 bases lay in between. The CDR3 reads CASSPEPRRETQYF. The DNA for the CDR3 is TGTGCCAGCTCACCAGAGCCCCGGCGAGAGACCCAGTACTTC.

The rearrangement joins TRBV5-4 to TRBJ2-1; tentative D call: TRBD2 (5 bases). Germline loops: CDR1 SGHNT, CDR2 YYREEE (reference sequence). V lost 3 bases to trimming and J lost 9 bases, with 16 bases between them. This CDR3 spans 14 amino acids. The CDR3 DNA is TGTGCCAGCAGCTGGGGAGTAGCCAATGGTGAGCAGTTCTTC. It encodes CASSWGVANGEQFF.

This clone is a singleton in its sample. The chain employs TRBV9 and TRBJ1-1; TRBD1 aligns across 10 bases. Germline V lookup: CDR1 SGDLS, CDR2 YYNGEE. The trim removed 3 bases at V and 3 bases at J, leaving 11 bases unmatched. The CDR3 spans 17 residues. CDR3 DNA: TGTGCCAGCAGCGCCCGGAAGACAGGGGGCGCGGACACTGAAGCTTTCTTT. Protein: CASSARKTGGADTEAFF.

The chain joins TRBV7-3 to TRBJ2-3; unclear D gene. This CDR3 has 16 amino acids. Germline lookup yields CDR1 SGHTA and CDR2 FQGTGA. Trimming left V 3 bases short and J 5 bases short, with 18 bases between. This CDR3 reads CASSFGYTQWGDTQYF. The CDR3 DNA sequence: TGTGCCAGCAGCTTCGGCTATACACAATGGGGAGATACGCAGTATTTT.

This chain links TRBV7-3 with TRBJ2-5, with D perhaps TRBD2 (6 bases). The CDR3 has 17 residues. Germline values: CDR1 SGHTA, CDR2 FQGTGA. V lost 8 bases, J lost 2 bases, and 24 bases lay in between. CDR3 region: CASPSGGLADVQETQYF. DNA of the CDR3: TGTGCCAGCCCCTCAGGAGGGTTAGCGGACGTACAAGAGACCCAGTACTTC.

The chain employs TRBV4-1 and TRBJ2-1, with TRBD2 identical over 8 bases. Losses at the gene ends were 3 bases for V and 5 bases for J; bases not matched to a gene: 9. This CDR3 comprises 16 residues. The V gene's germline CDR1 is MGHRA and CDR2 YSYEKL. The DNA of the CDR3 is TGCGCCAGCAGCCATAGGTCTGCGGGGGGCAACAATGAGCAGTTCTTC. It yields the protein CASSHRSAGGNNEQFF.

The chain recombines TRBV6-1 with TRBJ1-1; TRBD1 agrees at 7 bases. V dropped 6 bases and J dropped 5; count of bases not matched to a gene: 9. CDR1 is MNHNS, CDR2 SASEGT, per germline. This CDR3 has 14 residues. CDR3 region: CASREPTGRTEAFF. In DNA form, the CDR3 reads TGTGCCAGCAGGGAACCGACAGGGCGAACTGAAGCTTTCTTT.